The following is a T cell receptor (beta chain) sequence with its context. Its specificity is unknown. This sample also contains other DNA sequences that code for the same CDR3. These data originate in a study of somatic mutations in cytotoxic T cells in rheumatoid arthritis. General study results and limits: Measurement of CD8+ T-cell clonality revealed no significant difference between rheumatoid arthritis patients and age-matched healthy controls. TRBV07's slight underrepresentation, observed in rheumatoid arthritis patients, lacked adjustment for multiple comparisons.

Trimming stripped 5 bases from V and 4 bases from J, with 9 bases between. Germline CDR1 and CDR2: LNHDA and SQIVND (reference sequence). There are 13 residues in the CDR3. Profiled with immunoSEQ multiplex PCR; TCRdb holds only in-frame clones, not every one. The top ten clones hold around 11% of a sample with about 23,000 clones, 75% to 80% of them seen once. The chain recombines TRBV19 with TRBJ2-1; perhaps TRBD1 as D (6 bases). This TCR was recovered from an adult with rheumatoid arthritis. Sequencing was done on a sample of CD8+ T cells sorted from blood. This CDR3 reads CASSLDSYNEQFF. CDR3 DNA: TGTGCCAGTAGTTTGGACAGTTACAATGAGCAGTTCTTC. The full variable domain, with the rest looked up from reference TRBV19 and TRBJ2-1, is DGGITQSPKYLFRKEGQNVTLSCEQNLNHDAMYWYRQDPGQGLRLIYYSQIVNDFQKGDIAEGYSVSREKKESFPLTVTSAQKNPTAFYLCASSLDSYNEQFFGPGTRLTVL.